This entry lists 28 T cell receptor beta chains sequenced from one sample in a study of blood T cell repertoires in COVID-19. Profiling relied on immunoSEQ multiplex PCR, and the TCRdb table lists in-frame clones only, not all of them. The table shows 200,000 to 250,000 clones, with 83% occurring only once. The sequencing sample was made of PBMCs or T cells enriched from blood (not recorded which). The receptors originated from a woman between 40 and 50 years old who had been exposed to COVID-19.

The CDR3 reads CASTLQGNSPLHF. The CDR3 nucleotides are TGTGCCAGCACCTTACAGGGGAATTCACCCCTCCACTTT. V gene TRBV18 combines with J gene TRBJ1-6, with 7 bases lining up with TRBD1. The CDR3 length is 13 residues. CDR1 is KGHSH and CDR2 is LQKENI in the germline V gene. V dropped 8 bases and J dropped 7; count of bases not matched to a gene: 5.

The chain combines TRBV4-1 with TRBJ1-1, with unresolved D. CDR1 MGHRA and CDR2 YSYEKL come from the germline V gene. V shed 1 base and J shed 6 bases, with 9 bases lying between them. This CDR3 contains 13 residues. CDR3 sequence: CASSQVEGAEAFF. The CDR3, as DNA: TGCGCCAGCAGCCAAGTTGAGGGTGCTGAAGCTTTCTTT.

The V call is TRBV6-5, the J call TRBJ2-7; D remains ambiguous. Germline V gene lookup returns CDR1 MNHEY and CDR2 SVGAGI. V lost 6 bases and J 6 bases, leaving 18 bases between the germline ends. This CDR3 contains 14 residues. The CDR3 loop is CASRDRSGASEQYF. Here the CDR3 DNA reads TGTGCCAGCAGAGACCGCAGTGGAGCTAGCGAGCAGTACTTC.

The rearrangement joins TRBV25-1 to TRBJ1-2, with D possibly matching TRBD1 (5 bases). CDR1 MGHDK and CDR2 SYGVNS come from the germline V gene. This CDR3 contains 16 residues. With 2 bases removed from V and 7 bases from J, the gap between germline ends came to 20 bases. The CDR3 coding sequence is TGTGCCAGCAGTGAACCGGGCTCTATAGGAAGGGGTGGCTACACCTTC. It specifies CASSEPGSIGRGGYTF.

V and J are TRBV6-5 and TRBJ1-5; D call uncertain. This CDR3 region has 13 residues. From germline, CDR1 is MNHEY and CDR2 SVGAGI. The germline V and J ends were trimmed by 6 bases and 1 base, with 7 bases remaining between them. The CDR3 is CASRARSNQPQHF. Here the CDR3 DNA reads TGTGCCAGCAGAGCAAGAAGCAATCAGCCCCAGCATTTT.

This clone was counted once. The chain uses TRBV7-8 and TRBJ2-3; maybe TRBD1 (6 bases). Per germline, CDR1 SGHVS and CDR2 FQNEAQ. Trimming took off 5 bases at V and 1 base at J, with 10 bases between the two ends. The CDR3 is 14 amino acids. The CDR3, as DNA: TGTGCCAGCAGCAGGGACATACGCACAGATACGCAGTATTTT. Amino acid sequence: CASSRDIRTDTQYF.

This clone appeared once. V usage is TRBV12-3 or TRBV12-4 and J usage is TRBJ1-2; D is uncertain. The CDR3 has 13 residues. V was cut by 4 bases and J by 4 bases, with 10 bases left in between. The CDR3 nucleotides are TGTGCCAGCAGTTCCGGGTCCTCCTATGGCTACACCTTC. Translated: CASSSGSSYGYTF.

This clone was seen just once. V is TRBV7-8 and J is TRBJ1-4; no clear D. CDR3 length: 20 residues. Germline V gene data show CDR1 as SGHVS and CDR2 as FQNEAQ. V dropped 0 bases and J dropped 7 bases, with 27 bases sitting between them. This chain's CDR3 is CASSLASYVEPWAATEKLFF. In DNA form, the CDR3 reads TGTGCCAGCAGCTTAGCATCCTATGTGGAACCTTGGGCAGCAACTGAAAAACTGTTTTTT.

The chain couples TRBV5-1 to TRBJ1-1, with TRBD1 identical over 9 bases. V trimming: 3 bases; J trimming: 4 bases; junction bases outside the gene matches: 1. The CDR3 has 13 residues. Per germline, CDR1 SGHRS and CDR2 YFSETQ. In nucleotides, the CDR3 is TGCGCCAGCAGCTCGGACAGGGGCACTGAAGCTTTCTTT. It encodes CASSSDRGTEAFF.

The CDR3, as DNA: TGTGCCAGCAGTGATAACGCAGGGGGTAACTATGGCTACACCTTC. Translation gives CASSDNAGGNYGYTF. This chain connects TRBV25-1 to TRBJ1-2; 7 bases line up with TRBD1. V lost 3 bases and J lost 1; bases outside the gene matches: 5. Germline V gene data show CDR1 as MGHDK and CDR2 as SYGVNS. The CDR3 length is 15 residues.

The chain recombines TRBV27 with TRBJ1-5, with D hard to call. CDR1 is MNHEY, CDR2 SMNVEV, per germline (reference sequence). The CDR3 has 14 residues. V lost 6 bases to trimming and J lost 3 bases, with 12 bases between them. CDR3 sequence reads: CASSVSTSNQPQHF. The CDR3, as DNA: TGTGCCAGCAGCGTTAGCACTTCCAATCAGCCCCAGCATTTT.

The V gene is TRBV19, the J gene TRBJ2-7; 8 nucleotides align to TRBD2. With 6 bases clipped from V and 4 bases from J, the junction kept 11 bases outside the gene matches. Germline lookup yields CDR1 LNHDA and CDR2 SQIVND (reference sequence). The CDR3 loop spans 15 amino acids. CDR3 nucleotide sequence: TGTGCCAGTAGAGATCCGGGGGGGGCGGAATACGAGCAGTACTTC. It yields the protein CASRDPGGAEYEQYF.

The J gene is TRBJ2-1, the V gene TRBV6-4; a weak D match, TRBD1 (5 bases). The germline V gene has CDR1 MRHNA and CDR2 SNTAGT. Trimming cost V 2 bases and J 0 bases, with 23 bases left between them. The CDR3 covers 20 residues. Here the CDR3 DNA reads TGTGCCAGCAGTGACACCAGGGTTAGCCAAACGGCAGTCTCCTACAATGAGCAGTTCTTC. As protein: CASSDTRVSQTAVSYNEQFF.

The V call is TRBV4-3, the J call TRBJ1-4; 8 bases map to TRBD1. This CDR3 is built from 13 residues. Looked up from germline, CDR1 is LGHNA and CDR2 is YSLEER. After removal of 4 bases from V and 8 bases from J, the junction contained 3 bases not matched to a gene. CDR3 sequence: CASSLGQGEKLFF. The CDR3 DNA sequence: TGCGCCAGCAGCCTCGGACAGGGCGAAAAACTGTTTTTT.

The J gene is TRBJ2-5, the V gene TRBV2; the D gene is possibly TRBD2 (6 bases). This CDR3 is 13 amino acids long. Trimming shortened V by 8 bases and J by 6 bases, and 16 bases separated the two germline ends. The germline CDR1 and CDR2 sequences are SNHLY and FYNNEI. The CDR3 DNA is TGTGCCAGCGTTGCCGGGGAGGAGAAGACCCAGTACTTC. The encoded protein is CASVAGEEKTQYF. The complete variable domain, with remaining parts taken from reference TRBV2 and TRBJ2-5, reads EPEVTQTPSHQVTQMGQEVILRCVPISNHLYFYWYRQILGQKVEFLVSFYNNEISEKSEIFDDQFSVERPDGSNFTLKIRSTKLEDSAMYFCASVAGEEKTQYFGPGTRLLVL.

This chain connects TRBV12-3 or TRBV12-4 to TRBJ2-7; possible D gene TRBD1, 6 bases. The CDR3 is 13 residues long. Trimming cost V 7 bases and J 3 bases, with 13 bases left between them. The CDR3 DNA sequence: TGTGCCAGCACCAGGACAGAAGACTACGAGCAGTACTTC. This sequence encodes CASTRTEDYEQYF.

This clone was counted a few times. The V call is TRBV4-1, the J call TRBJ2-2; no clear D gene. Germline assignment: CDR1 MGHRA and CDR2 YSYEKL. V shed 0 bases and J shed 0 bases, with 11 bases lying between them. The CDR3 is 17 residues long. For the CDR3, the DNA is TGCGCCAGCAGCCAAGATCAGGCCCGATCGAACACCGGGGAGCTGTTTTTT. Translating it yields CASSQDQARSNTGELFF.

This chain joins TRBV30 and TRBJ1-1; D gene ambiguous. The CDR3 totals 13 residues. Germline CDR1 reads GTSNPN; CDR2 reads SVGIG (reference sequence). With 3 bases removed from V and 0 bases from J, the gap between germline ends came to 8 bases. The CDR3 loop reads CAWRGLMNTEAFF. CDR3 bases: TGTGCCTGGAGGGGCCTCATGAACACTGAAGCTTTCTTT.

The chain links TRBV4-1 to TRBJ1-2; 7 nucleotides align to TRBD1. The J segment lost 7 bases and the V segment lost 8 bases, leaving 7 bases of the junction unmatched. Per the germline V gene, CDR1 is MGHRA and CDR2 is YSYEKL. CDR3 length equals 12 residues. CDR3 coding DNA: TGCGCCAGCTACGACAGGGCCGGTGGCTACACCTTC. Protein: CASYDRAGGYTF.

This chain joins TRBV2 and TRBJ1-5; 9 bases fit TRBD1. J was trimmed by 4 bases and V by 7 bases; bases with no gene match: 8. The CDR3 consists of 15 residues. CDR1 is SNHLY and CDR2 is FYNNEI in the germline V gene. The chain's CDR3 is CASTETGTGNQPQHF. DNA of the CDR3: TGTGCCAGCACCGAAACAGGGACAGGGAATCAGCCCCAGCATTTT. Drawing the rest from reference TRBV2 and TRBJ1-5, the complete variable domain is EPEVTQTPSHQVTQMGQEVILRCVPISNHLYFYWYRQILGQKVEFLVSFYNNEISEKSEIFDDQFSVERPDGSNFTLKIRSTKLEDSAMYFCASTETGTGNQPQHFGDGTRLSIL.

This clone appeared a few times. The V gene is TRBV7-2, the J gene TRBJ1-2; TRBD1 is a possible D gene (5 bases). Deletions cut 6 bases from V and 5 bases from J, with 19 bases between. The germline CDR1 and CDR2 sequences are SGHTA and FQGNSA. This CDR3 is 15 amino acids long. CDR3 region: CASRQYQGLGYGYTF. The CDR3 nucleotides read TGTGCCAGCAGACAATACCAGGGTCTGGGTTATGGCTACACCTTC.

The CDR3 spells CASSLASSGGANSPLHF. CDR3 DNA: TGTGCCAGCTCTCTCGCTTCGTCTGGAGGGGCTAATTCACCCCTCCACTTT. The rearrangement links TRBV18 to TRBJ1-6; tentative D call: TRBD1 (5 bases). The CDR3 runs 17 residues. Per the germline V gene, CDR1 is KGHSH and CDR2 is LQKENI. V was cut by 6 bases and J by 6 bases, with 21 bases left in between.

As DNA, the CDR3 is TGTGCTAGTGGTTCCCCCGGGACCTACGAGCAGTACTTC. Protein: CASGSPGTYEQYF. The rearrangement joins TRBV12-5 to TRBJ2-7; a weak D match, TRBD2 (5 bases). Per the germline V gene, CDR1 is LGHNT and CDR2 is FRNRAP. The V end lost 4 bases, the J end lost 2 bases, and 9 bases lay between the germline ends. The CDR3 length is 13 residues.

This clone was counted a single time. This chain uses TRBV7-2 with TRBJ2-5; TRBD1 matches at 7 bases. This CDR3 has 16 amino acids. CDR1 is SGHTA and CDR2 is FQGNSA in the germline V gene. The trim removed 4 bases at V and 5 bases at J, leaving 13 bases unmatched. The CDR3 DNA follows: TGTGCCAGCAGCTGGACAGGCGGCAGAGAGGCGGAGACCCAGTACTTC. Translating gives CASSWTGGREAETQYF.

V and J are TRBV7-9 and TRBJ2-1, with TRBD1 identical over 8 bases. Germline V gene data show CDR1 as SEHNR and CDR2 as FQNEAQ (reference sequence). The CDR3 has 22 residues. Trimming removed 5 bases from V and 2 bases from J; junction bases left unmatched: 26. The CDR3 loop is CASSTRGYRGRGRRGAYNEQFF. CDR3 nucleotides: TGTGCCAGCAGCACCCGGGGATATCGAGGCAGGGGGCGAAGGGGGGCCTACAATGAGCAGTTCTTC.

The rearrangement uses TRBV2 and TRBJ1-5; possible D gene TRBD1, 5 bases. The length of the CDR3 is 13 residues. CDR1 is SNHLY, CDR2 FYNNEI, per germline. V lost 6 bases and J lost 2, with 8 bases in between. CDR3 region: CASSPRGNQPQHF. DNA of the CDR3: TGTGCCAGCAGCCCCAGGGGCAATCAGCCCCAGCATTTT.

V usage is TRBV28 and J usage is TRBJ1-4; the D is unclear. Germline CDR1 MDHEN, CDR2 SYDVKM. V shed 3 bases and J shed 2 bases, with 10 bases lying between them. The CDR3 loop spans 15 amino acids. The CDR3 protein is CASSFGGSTNEKLFF. As DNA, the CDR3 is TGTGCCAGCAGTTTCGGCGGCTCGACTAATGAAAAACTGTTTTTT.

The chain links TRBV5-1 to TRBJ2-3; weak D call: TRBD1 (5 bases). From germline, CDR1 is SGHRS and CDR2 YFSETQ. This CDR3 region has 17 residues. V was pared by 2 bases and J by 0 bases, with 16 bases between. CDR3 protein: CASSLRGVLTSTDTQYF. The CDR3 nucleotides are TGCGCCAGCAGCTTAAGGGGTGTCTTAACTAGCACAGATACGCAGTATTTT.